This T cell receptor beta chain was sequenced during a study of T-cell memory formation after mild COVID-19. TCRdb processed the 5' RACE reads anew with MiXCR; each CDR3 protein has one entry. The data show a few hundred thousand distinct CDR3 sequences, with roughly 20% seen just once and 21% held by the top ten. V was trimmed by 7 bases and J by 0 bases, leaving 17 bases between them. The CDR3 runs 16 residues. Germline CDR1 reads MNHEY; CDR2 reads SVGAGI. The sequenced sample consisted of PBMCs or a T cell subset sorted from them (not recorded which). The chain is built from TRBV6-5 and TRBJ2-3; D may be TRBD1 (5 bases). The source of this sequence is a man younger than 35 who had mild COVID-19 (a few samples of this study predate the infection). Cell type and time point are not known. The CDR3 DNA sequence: TGTGCCAGCAAAAAAGGAGACAGCTATAGCACAGATACGCAGTATTTT. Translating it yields CASKKGDSYSTDTQYF.